The entry below describes one T cell receptor beta chain. This record comes from a study of blood T cell repertoires in COVID-19. In the study overall: Both acute and convalescent COVID-19 samples were obtained from the United States, Italy and Spain. PBMCs, B-cell-depleted T cells, or T cells were the source of the cDNA or gDNA that made up the material.

In the original workflow: Amplification of reference gene primers was used by the study to estimate nucleated cell counts. TCRdb's table, derived via immunoSEQ multiplex PCR, lists solely in-frame clones and lacks some. That table is the source of V, J and clone size, and D and trimming were worked out from the DNA. The sample carries 50,000 to 85,000 clones, roughly 78% recorded once. CDR1 and CDR2 from the germline V gene are SGHVS and FNYEAQ. The CDR3 length is 15 residues. Trimming shortened V by 2 bases and J by 4 bases, and 14 bases separated the two germline ends. The TCR was taken from a human donor in a cohort sampled during active COVID-19. The chain recombines TRBV7-6 with TRBJ2-5, with D perhaps matching TRBD1 (6 bases). Sequencing input: peripheral blood. This CDR3 reads CASSLTQGLGETQYF. DNA of the CDR3: TGTGCCAGCAGCTTAACACAGGGCTTGGGAGAGACCCAGTACTTC. The whole variable domain, remainder taken from reference TRBV7-6 and TRBJ2-5, is GAGVSQSPRYKVTKRGQDVALRCDPISGHVSLYWYRQALGQGPEFLTYFNYEAQQDKSGLPNDRFSAERPEGSISTLTIQRTEQRDSAMYRCASSLTQGLGETQYFGPGTRLLVL.